One and the same sample provided the 30 T cell receptor beta chains below, sequenced in a study of CD8 T cells in Susac syndrome. The RNA, about 0.5 to 1 ug, was put through reverse transcription using random hexamers. One entry per CDR3 protein, called by TCRdb with MiXCR from the immunoSEQ multiplex PCR reads. The table records 100,000 to 150,000 distinct CDR3 sequences, just under 95% of them present only once. Sequencing was done on a sample of CD8+ T cells from PBMCs. These receptors all come from a human donor with Susac syndrome.

This clonotype turned up a few times. The rearrangement joins TRBV30 to TRBJ1-2; D gene unclear. V lost 0 bases and J lost 2, with 7 bases in between. This CDR3 region has 13 residues. The germline V gene has CDR1 GTSNPN and CDR2 SVGIG (reference sequence). The DNA for the CDR3 is TGTGCCTGGAGTGTCGACCTAAACTATGGCTACACCTTC. Translated, it gives CAWSVDLNYGYTF.

V is TRBV24-1 and J is TRBJ2-1; D perhaps matches TRBD1 (5 bases). This CDR3 spans 15 amino acids. Trimming took 2 bases from V and 2 from J, leaving 9 bases between them. In germline, CDR1 is KGHDR, CDR2 SFDVKD. CDR3 loop: CATSDSTGAYNEQFF. The CDR3 DNA follows: TGTGCCACCAGTGATTCCACAGGAGCCTACAATGAGCAGTTCTTC.

A single count supports this clonotype. The chain joins TRBV11-2 to TRBJ1-3; D gene uncertain. V was clipped by 5 bases and J by 0 bases, with 14 bases between them. The CDR3 extends over 16 amino acids. Germline-derived CDR1 and CDR2 are SGHAT and FQNNGV. The CDR3 here is CASSLPRLPSGNTIYF. The CDR3 DNA is TGTGCCAGCAGCCTTCCGCGGCTGCCCTCTGGAAACACCATATATTTT.

For the CDR3, the DNA is TGTGCCAGCAGCTTAGGGGCGGGGCACCCCTACAATGAGCAGTTCTTC. It codes for CASSLGAGHPYNEQFF. The gene calls are TRBV11-2 and TRBJ2-1, with D possibly being TRBD2 (6 bases). The CDR3 sequence is 16 residues long. The V end was cut by 1 base, the J end by 2 bases, with 12 bases between. Germline V lookup: CDR1 SGHAT, CDR2 FQNNGV.

This clonotype was seen more than once but under ten times. V usage is TRBV7-2 and J usage is TRBJ2-3; D call uncertain. The germline gives CDR1 SGHTA, CDR2 FQGNSA. Between the trimmed V and J ends, which lost 4 bases and 0 bases, there was a span of 11 bases. CDR3 length equals 15 residues. The CDR3 is CASSSRTASTDTQYF. Here the CDR3 DNA reads TGTGCCAGCAGCTCCCGGACGGCAAGCACAGATACGCAGTATTTT.

The rearrangement links TRBV12-3 or TRBV12-4 to TRBJ1-5; 7 bases are a match to TRBD1. The V gene end was trimmed by 4 bases and the J gene end by 4 bases; junction bases not matched to a gene: 7. The CDR3 loop spans 15 amino acids. The CDR3 loop reads CASSSGPGGNQPQHF. Written as DNA, the CDR3 is TGTGCCAGCAGTTCCGGACCAGGGGGGAATCAGCCCCAGCATTTT.

The chain couples TRBV23-1 to TRBJ2-2; possible D gene TRBD1, 5 bases. TRBV23-1 counts as an open reading frame of uncertain function. The CDR3 has 15 amino acids. Trimming left V 4 bases short and J 6 bases short, with 15 bases between. CDR3 sequence: CASSLRKTVPGELFF. The CDR3, as DNA: TGCGCCAGCAGTCTCCGTAAGACAGTCCCCGGGGAGCTGTTTTTT.

The gene calls are TRBV7-8 and TRBJ1-5; D might be TRBD1 (5 bases). The germline gives CDR1 SGHVS, CDR2 FQNEAQ. Deletions cut 2 bases from V and 5 bases from J, with 13 bases between. The CDR3 has 15 amino acids. The CDR3 here is CASSLLTGGHQPQHF. In DNA, the CDR3 is TGTGCCAGCAGCTTACTGACGGGGGGTCATCAGCCCCAGCATTTT.

The CDR3 spells CARLAGDGETQYF. CDR3 nucleotide sequence: TGTGCCCGACTAGCGGGAGATGGAGAGACCCAGTACTTC. The chain couples TRBV30 to TRBJ2-5, with 12 bases aligning to TRBD2. The CDR3 length is 13 residues. Germline V gene sequence: CDR1 GTSNPN, CDR2 SVGIG (reference sequence). V shed 8 bases, J shed 4 bases, and the junction held 5 bases outside the gene matches.

The J gene is TRBJ2-7, the V gene TRBV6-1; D possibly corresponds to TRBD1 (6 bases). The germline V gene encodes CDR1 MNHNS and CDR2 SASEGT. This CDR3 is built from 16 residues. V shed 7 bases and J shed 5 bases, with 24 bases lying between them. In DNA form, the CDR3 reads TGTGCCAGCACCGAAATACAGGGAGAAAACGGGGACGAGCAGTACTTC. Protein: CASTEIQGENGDEQYF.

The chain joins TRBV7-2 to TRBJ2-5; D unresolved. Trimming cost V 1 base and J 2 bases, with 14 bases left between them. From germline, CDR1 is SGHTA and CDR2 FQGNSA. The CDR3 is 16 amino acids. This CDR3 reads CASSLVGLGSQETQYF. The CDR3 DNA reads as TGTGCCAGCAGCTTAGTCGGTTTGGGCTCGCAAGAGACCCAGTACTTC.

The rearrangement uses TRBV4-3 and TRBJ2-2, with 9 nucleotides matching TRBD1. Per germline, CDR1 LGHNA and CDR2 YSLEER. CDR3 length: 17 residues. The V and J ends lost 0 bases and 0 bases, in that order; junction bases with no gene match: 2. DNA of the CDR3: TGCGCCAGCAGCCAAGACCGGGACAGGGCGAACACCGGGGAGCTGTTTTTT. Translating gives CASSQDRDRANTGELFF.

The rearrangement uses TRBV6-2 or TRBV6-3 and TRBJ2-1; 12 bases agree with TRBD2. CDR1 is MNHEY, CDR2 SVGEGT, per germline. CDR3 length equals 13 residues. V lost 6 bases and J lost 9; bases outside the gene matches: 3. Here the CDR3 DNA reads TGTGCCAGCAGCCGACTAGCGGGAGCTGAGCAGTTCTTC. It encodes CASSRLAGAEQFF.

In this sample, this clonotype turned up once. This sequence joins TRBV20-1 and TRBJ1-5; D call uncertain. Deletions cut 0 bases from V and 4 bases from J, with 10 bases between. The CDR3 is made up of 14 amino acids. Germline V lookup: CDR1 DFQATT, CDR2 SNEGSKA (reference sequence). The CDR3 protein is CSARDLKENQPQHF. The CDR3 coding sequence is TGCAGTGCTAGAGATTTAAAAGAAAATCAGCCCCAGCATTTT.

The rearrangement uses TRBV11-2 and TRBJ2-5; 11 bases line up with TRBD2. J was trimmed by 5 bases and V by 6 bases; bases with no gene match: 2. This CDR3 spans 13 amino acids. Per germline, CDR1 SGHAT and CDR2 FQNNGV. The CDR3 DNA sequence: TGTGCCAGCAGGGGACTAGCGGAGGAGACCCAGTACTTC. Its protein is CASRGLAEETQYF.

The chain combines TRBV28 with TRBJ2-3, with TRBD2 matching over 9 bases. J was trimmed by 2 bases and V by 11 bases; bases with no gene match: 11. CDR3 length: 15 amino acids. Germline CDR1 is MDHEN and CDR2 is SYDVKM. This CDR3 reads CASRPGTSTTDTQYF. The DNA for the CDR3 is TGTGCCTCTCGACCCGGGACTAGCACCACAGATACGCAGTATTTT.

V usage is TRBV12-3 or TRBV12-4 and J usage is TRBJ1-1; D gene ambiguous. CDR3 length equals 11 residues. V lost 3 bases to trimming and J lost 7 bases, with 6 bases between them. The CDR3 DNA reads TGTGCCAGCAGTTTGGGTAATGAAGCTTTCTTT. It codes for CASSLGNEAFF.

The chain recombines TRBV6-2 or TRBV6-3 with TRBJ1-5; weak D call: TRBD1 (5 bases). The CDR3 length is 14 residues. The V end was cut by 2 bases, the J end by 5 bases, with 10 bases between. Germline CDR1 reads MNHEY; CDR2 reads SVGEGT. The CDR3: CASSYLRDDQPQHF. In DNA, the CDR3 is TGTGCCAGCAGTTACCTGAGGGACGATCAGCCCCAGCATTTT.

This chain joins TRBV6-4 and TRBJ2-3; D is ambiguous. V lost 0 bases, J lost 1 base, and 5 bases lay in between. The CDR3 has 14 residues. Germline CDR1 reads MRHNA; CDR2 reads SNTAGT. CDR3 in DNA: TGTGCCAGCAGTGACTCTCCAGGCACAGATACGCAGTATTTT. This codes for CASSDSPGTDTQYF.

The rearrangement links TRBV7-9 to TRBJ2-7; a weak D match, TRBD1 (5 bases). Trimming removed 5 bases from V and 5 bases from J, with 19 bases in between. The germline V gene encodes CDR1 SEHNR and CDR2 FQNEAQ (reference sequence). CDR3 length: 15 amino acids. This CDR3 is CASSAGSGIYHEQYF. For the CDR3, the DNA is TGTGCCAGCAGCGCCGGGTCAGGGATATACCACGAGCAGTACTTC.

CDR3 amino acids: CSGGDNEQFF. CDR3 sequence (DNA): TGCAGCGGAGGGGACAATGAGCAGTTCTTC. V is TRBV29-1 and J is TRBJ2-1; D assignment may be TRBD1 or TRBD2 (5 bases each). The germline gives CDR1 SQVTM, CDR2 ANQGSEA. This CDR3 spans 10 amino acids. Trimming shortened V by 7 bases and J by 5 bases, and 6 bases separated the two germline ends.

CDR3 region: CASISQVHRGTMNTEAFF. In DNA form, the CDR3 reads TGTGCCAGCATCTCTCAGGTCCACAGGGGGACCATGAACACTGAAGCTTTCTTT. The V and J genes are TRBV12-3 or TRBV12-4 and TRBJ1-1; 8 bases align to TRBD1. Trimming cost V 7 bases and J 0 bases; bases outside gene matches: 16. The CDR3 has 18 residues.

This rearrangement joins TRBV24-1 to TRBJ1-1, with unresolved D. With 8 bases removed from V and 4 bases from J, the gap between germline ends came to 16 bases. The CDR3 is made up of 14 amino acids. CDR1 KGHDR and CDR2 SFDVKD come from the germline V gene. CDR3 bases: TGTGCCACCACGGGTCGAGTCGTTGGCACTGAAGCTTTCTTT. Its protein is CATTGRVVGTEAFF.

The J gene is TRBJ2-7, the V gene TRBV9; D is possibly TRBD2 (6 bases). V was clipped by 0 bases and J by 3 bases, with 10 bases between them. The CDR3 contains 14 residues. Per germline, CDR1 SGDLS and CDR2 YYNGEE. CDR3 nucleotides: TGTGCCAGCAGCGTAGTAGATAGCGGCTACGAGCAGTACTTC. This translates into CASSVVDSGYEQYF.

The chain carries TRBV19 and TRBJ2-7, with TRBD2 identical over 8 bases. The CDR3 consists of 15 residues. The junction had 6 bases not matched to a gene; V was cut back by 3 bases and J by 2 bases. Germline V gene sequence: CDR1 LNHDA, CDR2 SQIVND (reference sequence). In nucleotides, the CDR3 is TGTGCCAGTAGTATGTCGCTAGCGGGCGCCTACGAGCAGTACTTC. Translation: CASSMSLAGAYEQYF.

The rearrangement joins TRBV3-1 to TRBJ2-3; D possibly corresponds to TRBD2 (5 bases). Trimming shortened V by 0 bases and J by 8 bases, and 15 bases separated the two germline ends. Germline CDR1 reads LGHDT; CDR2 reads YNNKEL (reference sequence). This CDR3 contains 15 residues. The CDR3, as DNA: TGTGCCAGCAGCCAAGATGTCGTCTCAGGACTTACGCAGTATTTT. Translation gives CASSQDVVSGLTQYF.

The V gene is TRBV7-2, the J gene TRBJ2-7, with unresolved D. V was shortened by 5 bases and J by 5 bases, with 16 bases between the two germline ends. Germline V gene sequence: CDR1 SGHTA, CDR2 FQGNSA. The CDR3 spans 14 residues. CDR3 nucleotides: TGTGCCAGCAGCACCGATCTTTTGGTTGACGAGCAGTACTTC. Encoded protein: CASSTDLLVDEQYF.

The chain is built from TRBV12-5 and TRBJ2-6, with D perhaps TRBD1 (7 bases). CDR1 and CDR2 from the germline V gene are LGHNT and FRNRAP. This CDR3 comprises 23 residues. V gave up 5 bases and J gave up 2 bases, with 34 bases separating them. CDR3 amino acids: CASGLKPQGGLILNTPGANVLTF. The CDR3 DNA follows: TGTGCTAGTGGTCTCAAACCCCAGGGGGGTCTTATCCTAAATACTCCTGGGGCCAACGTCCTGACTTTC. The whole variable domain, remainder taken from reference TRBV12-5 and TRBJ2-6, is DARVTQTPRHKVTEMGQEVTMRCQPILGHNTVFWYRQTMMQGLELLAYFRNRAPLDDSGMPKDRFSAEMPDATLATLKIQPSEPRDSAVYFCASGLKPQGGLILNTPGANVLTFGAGSRLTVL.

This sequence joins TRBV6-5 and TRBJ1-5; 7 bases agree with TRBD1. Germline-derived CDR1 and CDR2 are MNHEY and SVGAGI. The CDR3 sequence is 12 residues long. V dropped 8 bases and J dropped 9; count of bases not matched to a gene: 7. The CDR3: CASGQAGRPQHF. The CDR3 DNA sequence: TGTGCCAGCGGACAGGCGGGGCGGCCCCAGCATTTT.

CDR3: CASSFSQVDGYTF. CDR3 DNA: TGTGCCAGCAGTTTTAGTCAGGTGGATGGCTACACCTTC. The V gene is TRBV12-3 or TRBV12-4, the J gene TRBJ1-2; D is unclear. V shed 3 bases and J shed 6 bases, with 11 bases lying between them. The CDR3 spans 13 residues.